The rows below give T cell receptor beta chains drawn from one sample of a study of CD4 T cells in relation to SARS-CoV-2 and coronaviruses. Only in-frame clones appear in the TCRdb table, and some are missing; sequencing was by immunoSEQ multiplex PCR. The sample has some 30,000 clones, roughly 76% seen once. What these receptors recognize is not known. Sequencing was performed on CD4+ T cells from PBMCs, cultured in vitro. Receptors originate from a human donor in good health. Both conserved end residues are trimmed from each CDR3.

V | CDR3
TRBV10-1 | ASSESHRGDTQY
TRBV2 | ASSEARLDRGWSTNEKLF
TRBV7-2 | ASSSYGPIY
TRBV5-4 | ASSLAGRADTDTQY
TRBV7-2 | ASSTQAGGGRDTQY
TRBV14 | ASSQDTRIGAGYEQY
TRBV11-2 | ASSLMSSGFQETQY
TRBV6-6 | ASSLPQGLLQPQH
TRBV13 | ASSLRVGQGSGNTIY
TRBV6-2/TRBV6-3 | ASSYSHRSLNDEAF
TRBV19 | ASSIERNSGYT
TRBV10-3 | AISAGTDEQY
TRBV10-3 | AISESSGGSYLTGELF
TRBV6-1 | ASSEVGRGSYEQY
TRBV5-4 | ASSFNAGSWNEQY
TRBV6-1 | ASSEQTNGGELF
TRBV11-1 | ASSRGGKETQY